This T cell receptor beta chain derives from a study of CD8 T cells in Susac syndrome. RNA, at about 0.5 to 1 ug, was reverse transcribed with random hexamers. Amplification of TCR beta CDR3 by immunoSEQ multiplex PCR spanned 54 Vbeta and 13 Jbeta. Each CDR3 protein is one row after TCRdb ran MiXCR on the immunoSEQ multiplex PCR reads. The data contain approximately 150,000 distinct CDR3 sequences, roughly 94% of them singletons. This TCR was recovered from a human donor in good health. The specimen sequenced was CD4+ T cells from PBMCs.

The CDR3 region is CASSGGGNRAHEQYF. The CDR3 DNA follows: TGTGCCAGCAGCGGTGGAGGGAACAGAGCACACGAGCAGTACTTC. The chain is built from TRBV9 and TRBJ2-7; weak D call: TRBD2 (6 bases). Germline-derived CDR1 and CDR2 are SGDLS and YYNGEE. V shed 3 bases and J shed 5 bases, with 18 bases lying between them. CDR3 length: 15 amino acids.